Each of the 16 T cell receptor beta chains below was sequenced from the same sample in a study of identical twins (dated by TCRdb to 2016 to 2017). Library preparation was by 5' RACE. Sequenced on an Illumina HiSeq 2000. TCRdb redid the processing of the public reads, applying fastp at Q25 and MiXCR, and retained in-frame beta chains. Every CDR3 protein is listed once, alongside the most common genes and DNA of its rows. This sample lists about 790,000 distinct CDR3 sequences; around a sixth were detected once. The ten largest clones capture 13% of the sample. These sequences were also reported in another study, on T cells expressing NK-cell markers.

The specimen sequenced was PBMCs. The source is a woman in her late teens or twenties in good health.

V gene TRBV12-3 or TRBV12-4 combines with J gene TRBJ1-4; no firm D call. This CDR3 has 17 residues. V gave up 7 bases and J gave up 7 bases, with 25 bases separating them. The CDR3, as DNA: TGTGCCAGCATCGACCGGGCCCGAGGCGGGAGATGTGAAAAACTGTTTTTT. As protein: CASIDRARGGRCEKLFF.

This clonotype was seen more than once but under ten times. The CDR3 is CASSPAGTGILDEQFF. CDR3 DNA sequence: TGCGCCAGCAGCCCCGCCGGGACAGGGATTTTGGATGAGCAGTTCTTC. This chain uses TRBV5-1 with TRBJ2-1; 9 nucleotides match TRBD1. V dropped 4 bases and J dropped 8; count of bases not matched to a gene: 13. Per germline, CDR1 SGHRS and CDR2 YFSETQ. The CDR3 extends over 16 amino acids.

This clonotype has more than one count but fewer than ten. The chain couples TRBV6-1 to TRBJ1-1; D possibly corresponds to TRBD1 (5 bases). There are 13 residues in the CDR3. Deletions cut 1 base from V and 9 bases from J, with 12 bases between. CDR1 is MNHNS and CDR2 is SASEGT in the germline V gene. The CDR3 is CASSEGGDIQAFF. In nucleotides, the CDR3 is TGTGCCAGCAGTGAAGGGGGGGATATACAAGCTTTCTTT.

The J gene is TRBJ2-5, the V gene TRBV3-1; TRBD2 might be the D (5 bases). This CDR3 contains 14 residues. Trimming removed 4 bases from V and 1 base from J, with 10 bases in between. Germline V lookup: CDR1 LGHDT, CDR2 YNNKEL (reference sequence). The CDR3 DNA reads TGTGCCAGCAGCCTACGACTATCCCAAGAGACCCAGTACTTC. It is translated as CASSLRLSQETQYF.

This clonotype was counted a few times. The rearrangement uses TRBV18 and TRBJ2-5; D call uncertain. This CDR3 comprises 15 residues. Trimming took off 3 bases at V and 4 bases at J, with 15 bases between the two ends. The germline V gene has CDR1 KGHSH and CDR2 LQKENI. The CDR3 DNA is TGTGCCAGCTCACCCGCGCACCCATGGGGAGAGACCCAGTACTTC. Its translation is CASSPAHPWGETQYF.

This clonotype occurred a few times. The V call is TRBV5-1, the J call TRBJ2-2, with 9 bases lining up with TRBD1. V was pared by 3 bases and J by 5 bases, with 2 bases of the junction left unmatched. Germline CDR1 SGHRS, CDR2 YFSETQ. The CDR3 is 14 residues long. CDR3 DNA sequence: TGCGCCAGCAGCTGGACAGGGGAAACCGGGGAGCTGTTTTTT. Its protein is CASSWTGETGELFF.

The J gene is TRBJ2-7, the V gene TRBV7-9, with unresolved D. CDR1 and CDR2 from the germline V gene are SEHNR and FQNEAQ (reference sequence). There are 12 residues in the CDR3. Trimming cost V 7 bases and J 2 bases, with 9 bases left between them. For the CDR3, the DNA is TGTGCCAGCACCACTAAGCCCTACGAGCAGTACTTC. Amino acids: CASTTKPYEQYF.

V usage is TRBV7-2 and J usage is TRBJ2-7; possible D gene TRBD2, 6 bases. The germline gives CDR1 SGHTA, CDR2 FQGNSA. Trimming removed 5 bases at V and 3 bases at J, with 14 bases between. This CDR3 comprises 14 residues. The CDR3 loop is CASSTGLSGYEQYF. The CDR3, as DNA: TGTGCCAGCAGCACAGGTCTTAGCGGCTACGAGCAGTACTTC.

This clonotype has more than one count but fewer than ten. The V call is TRBV14, the J call TRBJ1-1, with a tentative D call TRBD1 (5 bases). CDR3 length: 12 amino acids. The V gene lost 4 bases and the J gene lost 4 bases, with 7 bases spanning the gap. Germline V gene sequence: CDR1 SGHDN, CDR2 FVKESK. CDR3 nucleotides: TGTGCCAGCAGCCGACAGTTCACTGAAGCTTTCTTT. This translates into CASSRQFTEAFF.

The count of this clonotype is one. The chain joins TRBV4-3 to TRBJ2-2; TRBD2 aligns across 9 bases. The CDR3 sequence is 19 residues long. Trimming cost V 0 bases and J 5 bases; bases outside gene matches: 13. From germline, CDR1 is LGHNA and CDR2 YSLEER. The CDR3 region has the DNA TGCGCCAGCAGCCAAGATATCCCGAGCGGGAGGAGTAAAACCGGGGAGCTGTTTTTT. Translating gives CASSQDIPSGRSKTGELFF.

This clonotype has at least ten counts. The chain carries TRBV12-3 or TRBV12-4 and TRBJ2-5; tentatively, D is TRBD2 (6 bases). Trimming left V 7 bases short and J 9 bases short, with 18 bases between. The CDR3 runs 13 residues. The CDR3 DNA reads as TGTGCCAGCAATTCTCGGGCGGGATTTCCCCAGTACTTC. Protein: CASNSRAGFPQYF.

The V and J genes are TRBV6-1 and TRBJ2-5; maybe TRBD2 (5 bases). This CDR3 spans 16 amino acids. CDR1 MNHNS and CDR2 SASEGT come from the germline V gene. V shed 3 bases and J shed 5 bases, with 19 bases lying between them. The CDR3 loop is CASSEGWTSPEETQYF. The CDR3 DNA reads TGTGCCAGCAGTGAGGGCTGGACTTCCCCGGAGGAGACCCAGTACTTC.

This clonotype has just a few counts. The chain employs TRBV15 and TRBJ1-1; D possibly corresponds to TRBD1 (6 bases). Germline V gene lookup returns CDR1 LNHNV and CDR2 YYDKDF (reference sequence). Trimming shortened V by 0 bases and J by 1 base, and 12 bases separated the two germline ends. The CDR3 has 16 residues. In DNA form, the CDR3 reads TGTGCCACCAGCAGAGATGGGGGACAACCGAACACTGAAGCTTTCTTT. It specifies CATSRDGGQPNTEAFF.

CDR3 loop: CSARRPSTNEKLFF. The CDR3 DNA reads as TGCAGTGCCCGCCGGCCCTCAACTAATGAAAAACTGTTTTTT. The chain is built from TRBV20-1 and TRBJ1-4; no firm D call. Looked up from germline, CDR1 is DFQATT and CDR2 is SNEGSKA (reference sequence). Trimming shortened V by 6 bases and J by 0 bases, and 11 bases separated the two germline ends. This CDR3 region has 14 residues.

This clonotype came up many times. The chain is built from TRBV4-3 and TRBJ2-7, with D possibly matching TRBD2 (6 bases). V shed 1 base and J shed 2 bases, with 12 bases lying between them. From germline, CDR1 is LGHNA and CDR2 YSLEER. The CDR3 has 15 residues. CDR3 amino acids: CASSQGGTGTYEQYF. DNA for the CDR3: TGCGCCAGCAGCCAAGGTGGGACTGGAACCTACGAGCAGTACTTC.

This rearrangement joins TRBV5-6 to TRBJ2-3; TRBD1 might be the D (6 bases). Trimming pared 6 bases from V and 2 bases from J, leaving 16 bases between. This CDR3 comprises 15 residues. The germline gives CDR1 SGHDT, CDR2 YYEEEE. The CDR3 nucleotides are TGTGCCAGCACCAACTTAGGACAGCCCACAGATACGCAGTATTTT. Translated, it gives CASTNLGQPTDTQYF.